This TCR beta chain was obtained from a study of T cells in Graves' hyperthyroidism and ophthalmopathy. On the study more broadly: Any treatment followed the collection of peripheral blood at initial diagnosis. Findings of the study overall: Also found in blood were most expanded thyroid clonotypes above 0.001.

The J segment lost 5 bases and the V segment lost 3 bases, leaving 4 bases of the junction unmatched. The germline gives CDR1 SGHTA, CDR2 FQGTGA. The length of the CDR3 is 16 residues. There were TCR beta CDR3 regions amplified from RNA transcripts. HTBI primers were employed in a first-round RT-PCR of the TCR CDR3. TCRdb ran MiXCR on the multiplex PCR reads and lists one entry per CDR3 protein. The sample carries hundreds of thousands of distinct CDR3 sequences, around 15% recorded once. Hyperthyroidism of Graves' type that showed no ophthalmopathy progression within 18 months was stable. It was around 11 ml of fresh peripheral blood that supplied the PBMCs. In its sample, this clonotype was seen a few times. The antigen is not known.

The chain recombines TRBV7-3 with TRBJ2-1, with TRBD2 matching 13 bases. The sequencing sample was made of blood. This TCR derives from a young woman with Graves' hyperthyroidism. Written as DNA, the CDR3 is TGTGCCAGCAGCTTTACCGGGACTAGCGGGAACAATGAGCAGTTCTTC. Encoded protein: CASSFTGTSGNNEQFF.